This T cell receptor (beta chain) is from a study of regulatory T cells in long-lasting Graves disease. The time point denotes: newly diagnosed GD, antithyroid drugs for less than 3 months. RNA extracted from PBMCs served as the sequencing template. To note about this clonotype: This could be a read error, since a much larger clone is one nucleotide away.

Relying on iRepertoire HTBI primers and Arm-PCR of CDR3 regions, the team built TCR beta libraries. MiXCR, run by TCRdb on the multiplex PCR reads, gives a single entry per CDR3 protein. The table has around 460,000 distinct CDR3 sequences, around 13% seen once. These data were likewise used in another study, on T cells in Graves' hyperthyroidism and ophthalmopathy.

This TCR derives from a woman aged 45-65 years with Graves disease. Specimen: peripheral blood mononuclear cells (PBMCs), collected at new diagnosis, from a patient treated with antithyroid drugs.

CDR3 protein: CASSAGQGVPPLHF. Here the CDR3 DNA reads TGTGCCAGCAGCGCGGGACAGGGGGTTCCACCCCTCCACTTT. V usage is TRBV6-1 and J usage is TRBJ1-6; 11 bases line up with TRBD1. This CDR3 region has 14 residues. V dropped 6 bases and J dropped 11; count of bases not matched to a gene: 6. Germline lookup yields CDR1 MNHNS and CDR2 SASEGT.